Listed here are 9 T cell receptor beta chains from one sample, sequenced in a study of response to subunit inactivated influenza vaccine. MiXCR was run by TCRdb on the RT-PCR reads, yielding one entry per CDR3 protein. This sample has roughly 650,000 distinct CDR3 sequences; around 16% occur once, and the top ten carry around 10%. The specimen was PBMCs from blood, collected roughly 12 days after vaccination. The receptors come from a man in his forties or fifties who received an inactivated influenza vaccine.

The gene calls are TRBV6-2 or TRBV6-3 and TRBJ2-3; 8 positions agree with TRBD2. The V segment lost 8 bases and the J segment 1 base; nucleotides outside the gene matches: 14. Per germline, CDR1 MNHEY and CDR2 SVGEGT. The length of the CDR3 is 17 residues. The CDR3 DNA reads as TGTGCCAGCGGGAGGAGTAGCGGGGTGCCTCGCACAGATACGCAGTATTTT. This codes for CASGRSSGVPRTDTQYF.

This clonotype was counted a few times. The chain has TRBV5-1 and TRBJ1-2; 7 nucleotides agree with TRBD1. The CDR3 spans 13 residues. V lost 0 bases, J lost 4 bases, and 0 bases stayed unmatched. Germline values: CDR1 SGHRS, CDR2 YFSETQ. The CDR3 DNA sequence: TGCGCCAGCAGCTTGGGGGACAGCTATGGCTACACCTTC. Translated: CASSLGDSYGYTF.

This clonotype was counted a few times. The chain couples TRBV6-2 or TRBV6-3 to TRBJ2-1; 8 bases map to TRBD2. The CDR3 length is 16 residues. V trimming: 7 bases; J trimming: 0 bases; junction bases outside the gene matches: 8. Per germline, CDR1 MNHEY and CDR2 SVGEGT. CDR3 protein: CASKMTSANSYNEQFF. In DNA form, the CDR3 reads TGTGCCAGCAAAATGACTAGCGCCAACTCCTACAATGAGCAGTTCTTC.

The chain recombines TRBV5-4 with TRBJ2-5, with a tentative D call TRBD2 (6 bases). The CDR3 is 14 residues long. V lost 2 bases, J lost 3 bases, and 11 bases lay in between. The germline V gene encodes CDR1 SGHNT and CDR2 YYREEE (reference sequence). The CDR3 DNA sequence: TGTGCCAGCAGCTTCCGGGACTCCAAAGAGACCCAGTACTTC. This gives the protein CASSFRDSKETQYF.

The chain links TRBV12-3 or TRBV12-4 to TRBJ2-2; TRBD2 matches 8 bases. The CDR3 length is 15 residues. The trim removed 6 bases at V and 5 bases at J, leaving 8 bases unmatched. The DNA of the CDR3 is TGTGCCAGCAGCCGCCGGGGGGGCCATACCGGGGAGCTGTTTTTT. Amino acid sequence: CASSRRGGHTGELFF.

This chain uses TRBV23-1 with TRBJ2-2; 8 bases map to TRBD2. TRBV23-1 is an open reading frame, and its role is uncertain. The CDR3 has 17 amino acids. V trimming: 0 bases; J trimming: 3 bases; junction bases outside the gene matches: 6. The CDR3, as DNA: TGCGCCAGCAGTCAATCCCCGGGGGGGGATTACACCGGGGAGCTGTTTTTT. Translated: CASSQSPGGDYTGELFF.

This clonotype came up a few times. CDR3 nucleotides: TGCGCCAGCAGCCCAAGCCCCACGGCAACTAATGAAAAACTGTTTTTT. Residues: CASSPSPTATNEKLFF. The V and J genes are TRBV5-1 and TRBJ1-4; the D is unclear. The V gene's germline CDR1 is SGHRS and CDR2 YFSETQ. The ends were cut back, 4 bases at V and 0 bases at J, with 13 bases in the middle. This CDR3 spans 16 amino acids.

The J gene is TRBJ2-7, the V gene TRBV29-1; D ambiguous. The CDR3 contains 13 residues. V was pared by 1 base and J by 4 bases, with 11 bases between. Germline-derived CDR1 and CDR2 are SQVTM and ANQGSEA. CDR3 in DNA: TGCAGCGTTGAAGGGCAGTACGGGTACGAGCAGTACTTC. Amino acids: CSVEGQYGYEQYF.

This clonotype was observed a handful of times. The chain carries TRBV7-2 and TRBJ2-7; D not resolved. The CDR3 covers 11 residues. CDR1 and CDR2 (germline): SGHTA, FQGNSA. V was clipped by 4 bases and J by 5 bases, with 6 bases between them. CDR3 in amino acids: CASSSWDEQYF. In DNA, the CDR3 is TGTGCCAGCAGCTCCTGGGACGAGCAGTACTTC.